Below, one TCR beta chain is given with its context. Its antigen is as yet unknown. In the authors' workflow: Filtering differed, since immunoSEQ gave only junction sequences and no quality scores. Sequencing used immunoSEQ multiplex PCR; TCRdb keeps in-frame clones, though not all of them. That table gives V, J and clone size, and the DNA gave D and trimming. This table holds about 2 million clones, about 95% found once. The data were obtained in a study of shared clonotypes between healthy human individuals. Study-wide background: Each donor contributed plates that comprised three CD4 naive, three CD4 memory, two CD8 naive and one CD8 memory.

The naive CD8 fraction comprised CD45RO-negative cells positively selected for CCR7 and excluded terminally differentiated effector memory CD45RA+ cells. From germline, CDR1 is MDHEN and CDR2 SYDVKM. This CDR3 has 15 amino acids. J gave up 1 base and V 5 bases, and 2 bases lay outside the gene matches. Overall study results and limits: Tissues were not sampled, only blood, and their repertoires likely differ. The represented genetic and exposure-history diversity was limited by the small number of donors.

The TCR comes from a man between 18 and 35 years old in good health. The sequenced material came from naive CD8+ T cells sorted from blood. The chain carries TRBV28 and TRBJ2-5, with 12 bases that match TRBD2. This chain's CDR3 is CASSQLAGGQETQYF. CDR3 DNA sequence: TGTGCCAGCAGTCAACTAGCGGGGGGCCAAGAGACCCAGTACTTC.